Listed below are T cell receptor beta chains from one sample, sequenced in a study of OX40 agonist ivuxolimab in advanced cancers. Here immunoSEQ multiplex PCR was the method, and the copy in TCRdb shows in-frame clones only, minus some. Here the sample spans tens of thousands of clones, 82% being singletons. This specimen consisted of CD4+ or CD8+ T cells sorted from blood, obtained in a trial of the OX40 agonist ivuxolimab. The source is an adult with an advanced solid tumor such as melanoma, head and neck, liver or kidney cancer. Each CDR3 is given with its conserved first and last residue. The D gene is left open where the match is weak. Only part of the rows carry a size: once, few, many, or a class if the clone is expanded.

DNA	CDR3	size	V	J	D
TGCGCCAGCAGGGGTTCGGGAAGCTCCTACAATGAGCAGTTCTTC	CASRGSGSSYNEQFF	once	TRBV10-1	TRBJ2-1	NA
TGTGCCACCAGTCCGACCTCGGCAGCTCAAGAGACCCAGTACTTC	CATSPTSAAQETQYF	once	TRBV15	TRBJ2-5	NA
TGTGCCAGCAGCTTTCGTTTCGGGACTGAAGCTTTCTTT	CASSFRFGTEAFF	NA	TRBV11-1	TRBJ1-1	NA
TGTGCCAGCAGCTTACCGCATAACGTCGATGAGCAGTTCTTC	CASSLPHNVDEQFF	once	TRBV7-9	TRBJ2-1	NA
TGTGCCAGCATGGGTGGGGGATCGGAGACCCAGTACTTC	CASMGGGSETQYF	NA	TRBV2	TRBJ2-5	NA
TGTGCCAGCAGCTCAGTTCGGGGGGGCCAGACCCAGTACTTC	CASSSVRGGQTQYF	NA	TRBV11-2	TRBJ2-5	TRBD2
TGTGCCAGCAGTGCCGGGCCTATAACCTACAATGAGCAGTTCTTC	CASSAGPITYNEQFF	NA	TRBV6-6	TRBJ2-1	NA
TGCGCCAGCAGCTTGTCCGGGGTAGAAGGAAACACCATATATTTT	CASSLSGVEGNTIYF	once	TRBV5-1	TRBJ1-3	NA
TGTGCCAGCAGCTCCTCCCTCGGGAGCGCAACTAATGAAAAACTGTTTTTT	CASSSSLGSATNEKLFF	NA	TRBV7-2	TRBJ1-4	NA
TGTGCCTGGACCCGACCGGGACTAGCGGGGAGCACAGATACGCAGTATTTT	CAWTRPGLAGSTDTQYF	NA	TRBV30	TRBJ2-3	TRBD2
TGTGCCAGTACCACAGGGGGACAGCCCCAGCATTTT	CASTTGGQPQHF	NA	TRBV19	TRBJ1-5	TRBD1
TGTGCCAGCAGCTTAGCACCCGGGAACTGGAATGAGCAGTTCTTC	CASSLAPGNWNEQFF	NA	TRBV7-8	TRBJ2-1	NA
TGTGCCAGCACCCATTCGCCCGGGAGAACAGATACGCAGTATTTT	CASTHSPGRTDTQYF	NA	TRBV5-5	TRBJ2-3	NA
TGTGCCAGCAGCTTAGTCATTTCGGGGGCCGGGGAGCTGTTTTTT	CASSLVISGAGELFF	NA	TRBV11-2	TRBJ2-2	NA
TGCGCCAGCAGCTTGGATCTGGCGGCGATCTCCTACGAGCAGTACTTC	CASSLDLAAISYEQYF	NA	TRBV5-1	TRBJ2-7	NA
TGTGCCAGCAGTTCTCGGACAGGGGGCGGATTGAACTATGGCTACACCTTC	CASSSRTGGGLNYGYTF	NA	TRBV27	TRBJ1-2	TRBD1
TGTGCCTGGGCTCCAGCGGGGATCCCTAGCACAGATACGCAGTATTTT	CAWAPAGIPSTDTQYF	NA	TRBV30	TRBJ2-3	TRBD2
TGTGCCTCCCCGGGACAGGGGGGTTCACCCCTCCACTTT	CASPGQGGSPLHF	NA	TRBV30	TRBJ1-6	TRBD1
TGTGCCAGCAGTGCCCAGGGACTGCGGAATCAAGAGACCCAGTACTTC	CASSAQGLRNQETQYF	once	TRBV2	TRBJ2-5	NA
TGCGCCAGCAGCTCCTTACCTCTTGGGGTCGGGGAGACCCAGTACTTC	CASSSLPLGVGETQYF	NA	TRBV5-1	TRBJ2-5	NA
TGTGCCAGCAGTTACCCAATTGCGGGGAACACTGAAGCTTTCTTT	CASSYPIAGNTEAFF	few	TRBV6-6	TRBJ1-1	NA
TGTGCCAGTAAGGAAGACAGAGCTTCCAATGAGCAGTTCTTC	CASKEDRASNEQFF	NA	TRBV19	TRBJ2-1	NA
TGTGCCAGTAGTACGTACCGGCCTCCACACAATGAGCAGTTCTTC	CASSTYRPPHNEQFF	NA	TRBV19	TRBJ2-1	NA
TGTGCCAGCAGCTTGGCCGTGGGGGGCGGCCGGCCAGAGACCCAGTACTTC	CASSLAVGGGRPETQYF	NA	TRBV5-6	TRBJ2-5	NA
TGTGCCAGCAGCTTAGGAGGGAAGAGGAACACTGAAGCTTTCTTT	CASSLGGKRNTEAFF	once	TRBV7-9	TRBJ1-1	NA
TGTGCCAGCACCTCAGACAGGACCACTGAAGCTTTCTTT	CASTSDRTTEAFF	NA	TRBV10-3	TRBJ1-1	NA
TGTGCCAGCAGCTTAATACAGGCGATCACCGGGGAGCTGTTTTTT	CASSLIQAITGELFF	few	TRBV7-2	TRBJ2-2	NA
TGTGCCAGCAGCGTCGACAGGGTCCCAGATACGCAGTATTTT	CASSVDRVPDTQYF	NA	TRBV9	TRBJ2-3	TRBD1
TGTGCTAGTGGCGTCTTAGGGGGCATGGGGCAGTTCTTC	CASGVLGGMGQFF	NA	TRBV12-5	TRBJ2-1	TRBD1
TGCAGCGTCGCGAACATTGAAGCTTTCTTT	CSVANIEAFF	NA	TRBV29-1	TRBJ1-1	NA
TGCGCCAGCAGCCTAGGTGGATGGGGCACAGATACGCAGTATTTT	CASSLGGWGTDTQYF	NA	TRBV4-1	TRBJ2-3	NA
TGTGCCAGCAACCTTAAGACCCCTCGTACCATGAACACTGAAGCTTTCTTT	CASNLKTPRTMNTEAFF	NA	TRBV11-3	TRBJ1-1	NA
TGCAGCGTTGCCGTTGGCAGGGGATTGACTGAAGCTTTCTTT	CSVAVGRGLTEAFF	few	TRBV29-1	TRBJ1-1	NA
TGTGCCAGCAGCTTATCTGCCTACGAGCAGTACTTC	CASSLSAYEQYF	few	TRBV11-2	TRBJ2-7	NA
TGTGCCAGCAGCGAAAATCGGGACACTGGGGCCAACGTCCTGACTTTC	CASSENRDTGANVLTF	NA	TRBV6-6	TRBJ2-6	NA
TGTGCCAGCAGCTTGATCAGGGTTGGAACTGAAGCTTTCTTT	CASSLIRVGTEAFF	NA	TRBV11-1	TRBJ1-1	NA
TGTGCCAGCACCCTCGGGGGGAACACCGGGGAGCTGTTTTTT	CASTLGGNTGELFF	few	TRBV7-3	TRBJ2-2	NA
TGTGCCAGTAGTATACTGGGACAGGGTAGTGAAAAACTGTTTTTT	CASSILGQGSEKLFF	NA	TRBV19	TRBJ1-4	TRBD1
TGTGCCAGCAGCTTAGCTGGACAGGGTTCCTACGAGCAGTACTTC	CASSLAGQGSYEQYF	NA	TRBV11-2	TRBJ2-7	TRBD1
TGCGCCAGCAGCTTGGAAGGCAGGTCACACGCGACTAATGAAAAACTGTTTTTT	CASSLEGRSHATNEKLFF	once	TRBV5-1	TRBJ1-4	NA
TGTGCCAGCAGCTTACTGCTGGTCACAGATACGCAGTATTTT	CASSLLLVTDTQYF	once	TRBV7-2	TRBJ2-3	NA
TGTGCCAGCAGCTTAAGACAGCAGAACACCGGGGAGCTGTTTTTT	CASSLRQQNTGELFF	once	TRBV11-2	TRBJ2-2	NA
TGTGCCTGGAGACTTACAGGGGTACTGAACACTGAAGCTTTCTTT	CAWRLTGVLNTEAFF	NA	TRBV30	TRBJ1-1	TRBD1
TGTGCCAGCAGCTTAGTCGGTCAGACCTCCTACGAGCAGTACTTC	CASSLVGQTSYEQYF	once	TRBV11-1	TRBJ2-7	NA
TGTGCCAGCAGCTTAGTACAGGGAAGTTCACCCCTCCACTTT	CASSLVQGSSPLHF	NA	TRBV7-9	TRBJ1-6	NA
TGTGCCAGCAGACTAGCTAGCAGCACAGATACGCAGTATTTT	CASRLASSTDTQYF	NA	TRBV19	TRBJ2-3	TRBD2
TGTGCCAGTAGTTCCCCTCTTGAGCGGGGCTACACCTTC	CASSSPLERGYTF	NA	TRBV19	TRBJ1-2	NA
TGTGCCAGTACTATGACTATGGGGCTCGGAGGCTACACCTTC	CASTMTMGLGGYTF	NA	TRBV19	TRBJ1-2	NA
TGCGCCAGCAGCTTGACACTAGCGGGCCAAGAGACCCAGTACTTC	CASSLTLAGQETQYF	NA	TRBV5-1	TRBJ2-5	TRBD2
TGTGCCAGCAGTGCCGGGCATTACGAGCAGTACTTC	CASSAGHYEQYF	NA	TRBV2	TRBJ2-7	NA
TGTGCCAGCAGCTTTTTCCTAGCGGGGGGACAAGGCGGAGAGACCCAGTACTTC	CASSFFLAGGQGGETQYF	NA	TRBV12-1	TRBJ2-5	NA